One sample yielded the 4 T cell receptor beta chains listed below, sequenced in a study of identical twins. TCRdb re-analysed the 5' RACE reads in MiXCR, keeping a single row per CDR3 protein. The table shows about 490,000 distinct CDR3 sequences, with roughly 15% occurring only once. In addition, the sample was reused for a study of yellow fever vaccine responses in identical twins.

Sequenced sample: CD4+ T cells sorted from blood. Source of these receptors: a young woman in good health.

The V call is TRBV10-3, the J call TRBJ2-7, with D unclear. Germline V gene sequence: CDR1 ENHRY, CDR2 SYGVKD. The V gene lost 10 bases and the J gene lost 5 bases, with 15 bases spanning the gap. The CDR3 sequence is 12 residues long. The CDR3 loop reads CATGAGGHEQYV. In DNA form, the CDR3 reads TGTGCCACCGGAGCAGGTGGACACGAGCAGTACGTC.

This clonotype has just a few counts. This rearrangement joins TRBV27 to TRBJ2-7; D may be TRBD2 (5 bases). Trimming took off 5 bases at V and 1 base at J, with 12 bases between the two ends. The CDR3 totals 14 residues. CDR1 and CDR2 from the germline V gene are MNHEY and SMNVEV (reference sequence). CDR3 in amino acids: CASSPVLASYEQYV. DNA of the CDR3: TGTGCCAGCAGTCCAGTGCTAGCTTCCTACGAGCAGTACGTC.

This clonotype was found a few times. This rearrangement joins TRBV7-9 to TRBJ2-5; D remains ambiguous. The germline V and J ends were trimmed by 0 bases and 3 bases, with 8 bases remaining between them. This CDR3 has 14 residues. The germline V gene has CDR1 SEHNR and CDR2 FQNEAQ (reference sequence). The CDR3 DNA reads TGTGCCAGCAGCTTAGCGGGTATTGAAGAGACCCAGTACTTC. Translating gives CASSLAGIEETQYF. Combining the CDR3 with reference TRBV7-9 and TRBJ2-5 gives the whole variable domain DTGVSQNPRHKITKRGQNVTFRCDPISEHNRLYWYRQTLGQGPEFLTYFQNEAQLEKSRLLSDRFSAERPKGSFSTLEIQRTEQGDSAMYLCASSLAGIEETQYFGPGTRLLVL.

The J gene is TRBJ2-3, the V gene TRBV5-1, with D perhaps TRBD1 or TRBD2 (5 bases each). The V and J ends lost 3 bases and 4 bases respectively, with 15 bases between them. Germline V gene sequence: CDR1 SGHRS, CDR2 YFSETQ. The CDR3 is 15 residues long. CDR3 residues: CASSSPGLGADTQYF. CDR3 nucleotide sequence: TGCGCCAGCAGCTCTCCCGGGCTGGGGGCAGATACGCAGTATTTT.